This T cell receptor beta chain was recorded in a study of high-grade serous ovarian cancer treatment subgroups. Study-wide background: Samples averaged around 14,000 reads and around 7,000 unique TCR beta rearrangements.

Germline V CDR1 and CDR2: SGHTA, FQGNSA. This CDR3 contains 16 residues. Trimming stripped 0 bases from V and 2 bases from J, with 10 bases between. TCRdb keeps only in-frame clones here, not all; method: immunoSEQ multiplex PCR. The table lists more than 10,000 clones, 68% of them singletons. Tumor samples were obtained before definitive surgery or chemotherapy. The V gene is TRBV7-2, the J gene TRBJ2-2; D uncertain. This TCR was recovered from a human donor with high-grade serous ovarian cancer. Sequenced input: tumor tissue. The CDR3: CASSLARLGNTGELFF. The CDR3 nucleotides are TGTGCCAGCAGCTTAGCGCGCCTAGGTAACACCGGGGAGCTGTTTTTT. Full variable domain (outside the CDR3, taken from reference TRBV7-2 and TRBJ2-2): GAGVSQSPSNKVTEKGKDVELRCDPISGHTALYWYRQSLGQGLEFLIYFQGNSAPDKSGLPSDRFSAERTGGSVSTLTIQRTQQEDSAVYLCASSLARLGNTGELFFGEGSRLTVL.